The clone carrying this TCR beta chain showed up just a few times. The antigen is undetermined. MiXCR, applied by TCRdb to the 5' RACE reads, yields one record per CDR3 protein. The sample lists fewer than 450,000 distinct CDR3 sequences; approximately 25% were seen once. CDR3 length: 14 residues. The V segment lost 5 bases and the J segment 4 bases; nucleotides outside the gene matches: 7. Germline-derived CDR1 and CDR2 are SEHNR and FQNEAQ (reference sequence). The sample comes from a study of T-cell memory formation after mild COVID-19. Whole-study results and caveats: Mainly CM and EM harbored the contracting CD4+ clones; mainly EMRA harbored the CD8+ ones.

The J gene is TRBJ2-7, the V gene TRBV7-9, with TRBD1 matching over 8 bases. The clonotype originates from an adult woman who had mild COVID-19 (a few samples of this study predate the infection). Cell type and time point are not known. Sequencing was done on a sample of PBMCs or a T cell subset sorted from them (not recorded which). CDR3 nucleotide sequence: TGTGCCAGCAGCCCCCCGGGACAGGAGTACGAGCAGTACTTC. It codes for CASSPPGQEYEQYF. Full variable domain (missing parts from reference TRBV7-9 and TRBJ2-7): DTGVSQNPRHKITKRGQNVTFRCDPISEHNRLYWYRQTLGQGPEFLTYFQNEAQLEKSRLLSDRFSAERPKGSFSTLEIQRTEQGDSAMYLCASSPPGQEYEQYFGPGTRLTVT.